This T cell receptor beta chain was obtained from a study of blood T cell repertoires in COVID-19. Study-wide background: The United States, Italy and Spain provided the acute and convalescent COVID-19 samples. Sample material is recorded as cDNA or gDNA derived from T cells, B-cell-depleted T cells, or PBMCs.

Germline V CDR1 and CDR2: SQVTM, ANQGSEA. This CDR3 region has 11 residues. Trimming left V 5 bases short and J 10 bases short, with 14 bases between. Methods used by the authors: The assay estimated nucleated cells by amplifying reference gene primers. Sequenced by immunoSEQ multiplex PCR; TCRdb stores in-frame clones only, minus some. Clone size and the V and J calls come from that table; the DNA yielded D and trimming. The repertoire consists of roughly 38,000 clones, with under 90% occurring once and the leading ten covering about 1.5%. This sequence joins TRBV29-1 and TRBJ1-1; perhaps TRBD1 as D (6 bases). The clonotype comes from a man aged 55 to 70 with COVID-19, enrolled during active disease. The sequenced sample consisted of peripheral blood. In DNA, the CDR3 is TGCAGCGTTTTTCGGACAGAACGAGCTTTCTTT. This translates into CSVFRTERAFF.